These T cell receptor beta chains were read from a single sample in a study of shared clonotypes between healthy human individuals. Clones were sequenced by immunoSEQ multiplex PCR, and TCRdb holds only the in-frame ones, with some missing. This sample has some 2,000,000 clones, with approximately 94% found just once. The sample was naive CD4+ T cells sorted from blood. These receptors all come from a man between 18 and 29 years old in good health. Both conserved end residues are part of each CDR3. A D gene is named only where the DNA matches it firmly. Size is omitted from some rows. Given values are once, few, many or a class for expanded clones.

V gene	clone size	J gene	D gene	CDR3 DNA	CDR3 protein
TRBV5-1	NA	TRBJ2-2	TRBD1	TGCGCCAGCAGCCCTCGGACAGGGAACACCGGGGAGCTGTTTTTT	CASSPRTGNTGELFF
TRBV6-6	NA	TRBJ1-4	NA	TGTGCCAGCAGTCAAGGCTGGGCAACTAATGAAAAACTGTTTTTT	CASSQGWATNEKLFF
TRBV5-4	NA	TRBJ2-2	NA	TGTGCCAGCAGCTTGGACAAGAACACCGGGGAGCTGTTTTTT	CASSLDKNTGELFF
TRBV7-2	NA	TRBJ2-7	TRBD1	TGTGCCAGCAGCTTAAAGGGCGACAGGGCCTACGAGCAGTACTTC	CASSLKGDRAYEQYF
TRBV28	NA	TRBJ2-3	NA	TGTGCCAGCAGTCAGAGAAGCCCAGGGGGGCAAGATACGCAGTATTTT	CASSQRSPGGQDTQYF
TRBV28	NA	TRBJ2-1	NA	TGTGCCAGCTCTCGGCCCGCCTACAATGAGCAGTTCTTC	CASSRPAYNEQFF
TRBV7-2	NA	TRBJ2-7	NA	TGTGCCAGCAGCTTGTTTATTGGGGGCCCGGGGGAGCAGTACTTC	CASSLFIGGPGEQYF
TRBV6-5	NA	TRBJ1-2	NA	TGTGCCGCAGGGCTTAACTATGGCTACACCTTC	CAAGLNYGYTF
TRBV29-1	once	TRBJ2-1	NA	TGCAGCGGCACCGGGACAATGAACAATGAGCAGTTCTTC	CSGTGTMNNEQFF
TRBV11-2	once	TRBJ2-7	NA	TGTGCCAGCAGCAACCCTAGGAACGAGCAGTACTTC	CASSNPRNEQYF
TRBV6-1	NA	TRBJ2-1	NA	TGTGCCAGCAGTGATACGGAAGGCAGGCGGAAGGGTAATGAGCAGTTCTTC	CASSDTEGRRKGNEQFF
TRBV5-1	NA	TRBJ2-5	TRBD1	TGCGCCAGCAGCTGGACAGGGCAGTACCAAGAGACCCAGTACTTC	CASSWTGQYQETQYF
TRBV7-8	NA	TRBJ2-7	TRBD1	TGTGCCAGCAGCATCCGGGACAGGGGTTACGAGCAGTACTTC	CASSIRDRGYEQYF
TRBV7-9	NA	TRBJ2-1	NA	TGTGCCAGCAGCTTAGCGCGAGACAGGAACTACAATGAGCAGTTCTTC	CASSLARDRNYNEQFF
TRBV28	NA	TRBJ2-7	TRBD1	TGTGCCAGCAGTCCCTCCGGGACAGGGACAAGCTCCTACGAGCAGTACTTC	CASSPSGTGTSSYEQYF
TRBV5-1	NA	TRBJ1-3	NA	TGCGCCAGCCAGGGGTCTGGAAACACCATATATTTT	CASQGSGNTIYF
TRBV7-9	NA	TRBJ1-2	TRBD1	TGTGCCAGCAGCCGCCACTTGGGACAGGGCTTCTATGGCTACACCTTC	CASSRHLGQGFYGYTF
TRBV20-1	NA	TRBJ2-5	NA	TGCAGTGCTGGCGGGCAAGAGACCCAGTACTTC	CSAGGQETQYF
TRBV10-3	NA	TRBJ2-5	NA	TGTGCCATCAGTGTTGACCAAGAGACCCAGTACTTC	CAISVDQETQYF
TRBV7-9	NA	TRBJ1-5	NA	TGTGCCAGCAGCTTAGATCACCAGCCCCAGCATTTT	CASSLDHQPQHF
TRBV30	few	TRBJ1-3	TRBD1	TGTGCCTGGAGTGTACGGACAGGGACGGGAAACACCATATATTTT	CAWSVRTGTGNTIYF
TRBV27	once	TRBJ2-7	TRBD2	TGTGCCAGCAGCCGGACTAGCGGGAGTGGCGAGCAGTACTTC	CASSRTSGSGEQYF
TRBV6-1	NA	TRBJ2-2	NA	TGTGCCAGCAAGGGAGGCGGGACAAACACCGGGGAGCTGTTTTTT	CASKGGGTNTGELFF
TRBV7-6	NA	TRBJ2-2	NA	TGTGCCAGCAGCTTAGGAGGGGATCTCACCGGGGAGCTGTTTTTT	CASSLGGDLTGELFF
TRBV7-9	NA	TRBJ2-7	TRBD1	TGTGCCAGCAGTTTTGGACAGGGGGCGATGTCGTACGAGCAGTACTTC	CASSFGQGAMSYEQYF
TRBV18	NA	TRBJ1-4	NA	TGTGCCAGCTCCCCCCGGGGGTTAACTAATGAAAAACTGTTTTTT	CASSPRGLTNEKLFF
TRBV18	NA	TRBJ2-1	TRBD2	TGTGCCAGCTCTGCGGCTAGCGGGAGGGGAATCGTCTCCTACAATGAGCAGTTCTTC	CASSAASGRGIVSYNEQFF
TRBV29-1	once	TRBJ2-5	NA	TGCAGCGTTTGGGGCGCGGAGACCCAGTACTTC	CSVWGAETQYF
TRBV2	NA	TRBJ2-4	TRBD1	TGTGCCAGCATTCGGGACAGGCAATTAGCCAAAAACATTCAGTACTTC	CASIRDRQLAKNIQYF
TRBV9	NA	TRBJ2-7	TRBD1	TGTGCCAGCAGCCCGAATCCCTCGGGGCAGGGGGCCTACGAGCAGTACTTC	CASSPNPSGQGAYEQYF
TRBV25-1	NA	TRBJ2-1	NA	TGTGCCAGCAGTGATCCCAGGGTTGGCTCCTACAATGAGCAGTTCTTC	CASSDPRVGSYNEQFF
TRBV4-3	NA	TRBJ2-7	TRBD1	TGCGCCAGCAGCCAAGAGACAGGGGGCTACGAGCAGTACTTC	CASSQETGGYEQYF
TRBV30	NA	TRBJ1-5	NA	TGTGCCTGGAGTTCCGGGGTCAGGCAGCCCCAGCATTTT	CAWSSGVRQPQHF
TRBV5-1	NA	TRBJ2-2	TRBD2	TGCGCCAGCAGCTTGGATGGTTGGAGCGGGAGGGAGGAGCTGTTTTTT	CASSLDGWSGREELFF
TRBV4-1	NA	TRBJ2-7	TRBD1	TGCGCCAGCAGCTTATATCCGGGACAGGGGGGCGAGCAGTACTTC	CASSLYPGQGGEQYF
TRBV19	NA	TRBJ2-7	TRBD2	TGTGCCAGTAGTCCGAGGGGGACTAGTATCGAGCAGTACTTC	CASSPRGTSIEQYF
TRBV6-9	NA	TRBJ1-5	NA	TGTGCCAGCAGTTATGGGACCCCCTCAGCCGAAGAAAGCAATCAGCCCCAGCATTTT	CASSYGTPSAEESNQPQHF
TRBV28	NA	TRBJ2-7	NA	TGTGCCAGCAGCTCTGGGGGTACCAGGCAGTACTTC	CASSSGGTRQYF
TRBV9	NA	TRBJ1-3	TRBD1	TGTGCCAGCAGCGACGGGACAGCTGGAAACACCATATATTTT	CASSDGTAGNTIYF
TRBV12-1	NA	TRBJ2-5	NA	TGTGCCAGCAGCTCCCGCCGTTACCAAGAGACCCAGTACTTC	CASSSRRYQETQYF
TRBV5-6	NA	TRBJ2-5	TRBD1	TGTGCCAGCAGCTTGGGACAGACAGGGCAAAAAGAGACCCAGTACTTC	CASSLGQTGQKETQYF
TRBV18	NA	TRBJ1-4	NA	TGTGCCAGCTCACCACGTCAGGGAGGTGAAAAACTGTTTTTT	CASSPRQGGEKLFF
TRBV19	NA	TRBJ1-6	TRBD1	TGTGCCAGTAGTATTGGACCCGGGACAGTAAATTCACCCCTCCACTTT	CASSIGPGTVNSPLHF
TRBV5-1	NA	TRBJ2-3	NA	TGCGCCAGCAGCACACAGGCCAGCACAGATACGCAGTATTTT	CASSTQASTDTQYF
TRBV30	NA	TRBJ2-2	TRBD1	TGTGCCTGGAGGGGGACAGGGGGCCCCGGGGAGCTGTTTTTT	CAWRGTGGPGELFF
TRBV5-1	NA	TRBJ1-2	NA	TGCGCCAGCAGCGTTACAGAGAACTATGGCTACACCTTC	CASSVTENYGYTF
TRBV1	NA	TRBJ1-2	NA	TGCACCAGCAGCCCCCCCTCCGGGACAGGGCTACTCTATGGCTACACCTTC	CTSSPPSGTGLLYGYTF
TRBV4-3	NA	TRBJ2-7	TRBD1	TGCGCCAGCAGCCAGGACAGGGGGCTCTACGAGCAGTACTTC	CASSQDRGLYEQYF